The 21 T cell receptor beta chains in this list originate from one sample, sequenced in a study of shared clonotypes between healthy human individuals. Using immunoSEQ multiplex PCR, the repertoire was profiled, and TCRdb retains in-frame clones only, with some absent. This repertoire shows about 700,000 clones, roughly 70% found once; its top ten account for approximately 1.6%. The sample consisted of memory CD4+ T cells sorted from blood. Subset given: CD45RA-negative fraction. The receptors here all came from a woman in her 30s in good health.

The genes are TRBV19 and TRBJ2-3, with TRBD2 matching over 7 bases. The CDR3 extends over 14 amino acids. CDR1 is LNHDA and CDR2 is SQIVND in the germline V gene (reference sequence). V lost 5 bases to trimming and J lost 1 base; unmatched junction nucleotides: 3. Here the CDR3 reads CASSGGLGTDTQYF. For the CDR3, the DNA is TGTGCCAGTAGTGGTGGACTAGGCACAGATACGCAGTATTTT.

This clone was counted a few times. The chain joins TRBV28 to TRBJ2-2; D tentatively reads TRBD1 or TRBD2 (5 bases each). V was trimmed by 7 bases and J by 2 bases, leaving 20 bases between them. This CDR3 is 17 amino acids long. The germline V gene encodes CDR1 MDHEN and CDR2 SYDVKM. The CDR3 DNA reads as TGTGCCAGCAATATCAGGGACCCTAGGAGAAACACCGGGGAGCTGTTTTTT. It codes for CASNIRDPRRNTGELFF.

The chain has TRBV5-1 and TRBJ2-3, with D unresolved. This CDR3 region has 12 residues. Per the germline V gene, CDR1 is SGHRS and CDR2 is YFSETQ. V was cut by 5 bases and J by 5 bases, with 9 bases left in between. The CDR3 loop reads CASRSSLDTQYF. CDR3 nucleotides: TGCGCCAGCAGATCCTCGTTAGATACGCAGTATTTT.

V and J are TRBV5-1 and TRBJ2-3; no reliable D call. The CDR3 has 10 amino acids. Germline V gene data show CDR1 as SGHRS and CDR2 as YFSETQ. V lost 5 bases and J lost 6, with 4 bases in between. CDR3 amino acids: CASRGDTQYF. The CDR3, as DNA: TGCGCCAGCAGGGGGGATACGCAGTATTTT.

V usage is TRBV28 and J usage is TRBJ2-5; D might be TRBD2 (5 bases). This CDR3 contains 15 residues. The V end lost 2 bases, the J end lost 4 bases, and 14 bases lay between the germline ends. CDR1 and CDR2 from the germline V gene are MDHEN and SYDVKM. Written as DNA, the CDR3 is TGTGCCAGCAGTTTAATTGGAAGAGGGCGAGAGACCCAGTACTTC. Its translation: CASSLIGRGRETQYF. Combining the CDR3 with reference TRBV28 and TRBJ2-5 gives the whole variable domain DVKVTQSSRYLVKRTGEKVFLECVQDMDHENMFWYRQDPGLGLRLIYFSYDVKMKEKGDIPEGYSVSREKKERFSLILESASTNQTSMYLCASSLIGRGRETQYFGPGTRLLVL.

J is TRBJ1-4 and V is TRBV5-1, with 8 bases identical to TRBD1. CDR1 and CDR2 (germline): SGHRS, YFSETQ. V gave up 4 bases and J gave up 6 bases; unmatched junction bases: 5. This CDR3 comprises 14 residues. CDR3 in DNA: TGCGCCAGCAGCGCCCAGGGGGCTCATGAAAAACTGTTTTTT. It translates to CASSAQGAHEKLFF.

This clone occurred once. The genes are TRBV5-1 and TRBJ1-2; D may be TRBD1 (6 bases). Germline CDR1 SGHRS, CDR2 YFSETQ. V lost 0 bases and J 5 bases, leaving 14 bases between the germline ends. The CDR3 sequence is 15 residues long. The CDR3 region has the DNA TGCGCCAGCAGCTTGGAGACAGGCCCCAGTTATGGCTACACCTTC. Its translation is CASSLETGPSYGYTF.

This clone was seen once. The V gene is TRBV2, the J gene TRBJ2-1; D gene ambiguous. Germline V gene data show CDR1 as SNHLY and CDR2 as FYNNEI. Deletions cut 7 bases from V and 2 bases from J, with 9 bases between. CDR3 length equals 13 residues. CDR3 sequence (DNA): TGTGCCAGCACGTTATTGACCTACAATGAGCAGTTCTTC. Its translation: CASTLLTYNEQFF.

The chain employs TRBV7-2 and TRBJ2-1, with 10 bases fitting TRBD2. The germline V gene has CDR1 SGHTA and CDR2 FQGNSA. Unmatched junction bases numbered 13, after V lost 2 bases and J lost 6 bases. The CDR3 has 18 residues. The CDR3 region is CASSLRLSGRALGNEQFF. CDR3 in DNA: TGTGCCAGCAGCTTAAGGCTCAGCGGGAGGGCCCTGGGCAATGAGCAGTTCTTC. The full variable domain, completed using reference TRBV7-2 and TRBJ2-1, is GAGVSQSPSNKVTEKGKDVELRCDPISGHTALYWYRQSLGQGLEFLIYFQGNSAPDKSGLPSDRFSAERTGGSVSTLTIQRTQQEDSAVYLCASSLRLSGRALGNEQFFGPGTRLTVL.

The V and J genes are TRBV2 and TRBJ2-1; possible D gene TRBD2, 6 bases. The germline V and J ends were trimmed by 7 bases and 7 bases, with 17 bases remaining between them. This CDR3 comprises 14 residues. Per the germline V gene, CDR1 is SNHLY and CDR2 is FYNNEI. The chain's CDR3 is CASNRATSFNEQFF. The CDR3 region has the DNA TGTGCCAGCAATCGGGCCACTAGCTTTAATGAGCAGTTCTTC.

The V and J genes are TRBV2 and TRBJ2-3; D remains unclear. Trimming pared 6 bases from V and 2 bases from J, leaving 15 bases between. In germline, CDR1 is SNHLY, CDR2 FYNNEI. The CDR3 consists of 15 residues. CDR3 sequence: CASRVLASHTDTQYF. The CDR3 DNA sequence: TGTGCCAGCAGGGTACTGGCGTCCCACACAGATACGCAGTATTTT.

The rearrangement uses TRBV6-1 and TRBJ1-5, with no clear D. The V end lost 6 bases, the J end lost 0 bases, and 9 bases lay between the germline ends. CDR3 length equals 14 residues. Germline CDR1 MNHNS, CDR2 SASEGT. The CDR3 spells CASRAADSNQPQHF. The CDR3, as DNA: TGTGCCAGCAGGGCCGCGGATAGCAATCAGCCCCAGCATTTT.

CDR3 DNA: TGTGCCAGCAGTTCCCAGGGACAGGGATACGAAAAACTGTTTTTT. Translation: CASSSQGQGYEKLFF. The chain combines TRBV6-6 with TRBJ1-4; TRBD1 matches 9 bases. The CDR3 has 15 amino acids. Germline V CDR1 and CDR2: MNHNY, SVGAGI (reference sequence). V gave up 4 bases and J gave up 8 bases; unmatched junction bases: 8.

CDR3 bases: TGTGCCAGCAGTGAATCTGAGGGGGGTGAGGTTTATACGCAGTATTTT. Amino acids: CASSESEGGEVYTQYF. The V gene is TRBV25-1, the J gene TRBJ2-3; D might be TRBD1 or TRBD2, each matching 6 bases. The CDR3 is 16 amino acids. The V gene lost 1 base and the J gene lost 7 bases, with 18 bases spanning the gap. Germline CDR1 and CDR2: MGHDK and SYGVNS.

This clone was picked up one time. Here the CDR3 DNA reads TGTGCCAGTAGTAATTGGAGGAACACTGAAGCTTTCTTT. Protein: CASSNWRNTEAFF. The chain is built from TRBV19 and TRBJ1-1; D is unresolved. The CDR3 totals 13 residues. Germline V lookup: CDR1 LNHDA, CDR2 SQIVND (reference sequence). Trimming cost V 4 bases and J 1 base, with 7 bases left between them.

This clone has only a few counts. The chain is built from TRBV30 and TRBJ2-3, with TRBD2 matching 14 bases. Losses at the gene ends were 3 bases for V and 9 bases for J; bases not matched to a gene: 17. Germline V lookup: CDR1 GTSNPN, CDR2 SVGIG (reference sequence). CDR3 length equals 18 residues. CDR3 coding DNA: TGTGCCTGGAGCTCCGGGACAGGAGGACTAGCGGGAGGTGGGACGCAGTATTTT. This gives the protein CAWSSGTGGLAGGGTQYF.

This clone has just a few counts. The chain couples TRBV5-1 to TRBJ2-1; TRBD2 matches 12 bases. This CDR3 has 16 amino acids. V lost 3 bases, J lost 7 bases, and 8 bases stayed unmatched. Germline loops: CDR1 SGHRS, CDR2 YFSETQ. The CDR3 loop reads CASSSLLAGGGNEQFF. In DNA, the CDR3 is TGCGCCAGCAGCTCCCTACTAGCGGGAGGTGGAAATGAGCAGTTCTTC.

The J gene is TRBJ2-3, the V gene TRBV7-9; unclear D gene. Germline V gene sequence: CDR1 SEHNR, CDR2 FQNEAQ (reference sequence). V was trimmed by 1 base and J by 8 bases, leaving 22 bases between them. CDR3 length equals 17 residues. The CDR3 DNA is TGTGCCAGCAGCTTAGAAGCTCGACGGTCCTCCCGGGTTACGCAGTATTTT. Amino acid sequence: CASSLEARRSSRVTQYF.

This clone has more than one count but fewer than ten. The chain has TRBV11-2 and TRBJ2-1, with unresolved D. V lost 1 base and J 6 bases, leaving 10 bases between the germline ends. Germline lookup yields CDR1 SGHAT and CDR2 FQNNGV. The CDR3 contains 14 residues. The chain's CDR3 is CASSLGSLRNEQFF. CDR3 sequence (DNA): TGTGCCAGCAGCTTAGGGAGTCTACGCAATGAGCAGTTCTTC.

V is TRBV2 and J is TRBJ2-3, with 9 bases lining up with TRBD2. Unmatched junction bases numbered 2, after V lost 7 bases and J lost 0 bases. Germline V gives CDR1 SNHLY, CDR2 FYNNEI. The CDR3 is made up of 14 amino acids. The CDR3 sequence is CASTSGASTDTQYF. The CDR3 nucleotides are TGTGCCAGCACTAGCGGGGCTAGCACAGATACGCAGTATTTT.

A single count supports this clone. This chain links TRBV18 with TRBJ2-3; D is perhaps TRBD2 (9 bases). Trimming pared 6 bases from V and 1 base from J, leaving 23 bases between. The CDR3 is 18 residues long. Germline values: CDR1 KGHSH, CDR2 LQKENI. The CDR3 protein is CASSAPQGEREGTDTQYF. CDR3 DNA sequence: TGTGCCAGCTCCGCCCCACAGGGGGAGCGGGAGGGCACAGATACGCAGTATTTT.